The 26 T cell receptor beta chains below come from one sample, sequenced in a study of control samples from healthy donors and cancer patients. Some clones are missing from TCRdb's copy, which holds only in-frame ones; the method was immunoSEQ multiplex PCR. Of 150,000 or so clones listed, 90% to 95% are singletons. The specimen sequenced was blood. The receptor source for this set is a middle-aged man in good health.

This clone was counted a few times. The V gene is TRBV29-1, the J gene TRBJ2-7; D is perhaps TRBD1 (5 bases). Germline CDR1 SQVTM, CDR2 ANQGSEA. The germline V and J ends were trimmed by 6 bases and 0 bases, with 21 bases remaining between them. This CDR3 has 16 amino acids. The CDR3 nucleotides are TGCAGCGTCGTCCCAGAGTGGGGCCCGAGCTCCTACGAGCAGTACTTC. Protein sequence: CSVVPEWGPSSYEQYF.

This chain joins TRBV11-3 and TRBJ1-1, with D possibly TRBD1 on 5 matching bases. Trimming took off 5 bases at V and 7 bases at J, with 14 bases between the two ends. The CDR3 is made up of 13 amino acids. Germline loops: CDR1 SGHNT, CDR2 YENEEA. The CDR3 nucleotides read TGTGCCAGCAGCGCCGAAGGGGCAGGTGAAGCTTTCTTT. This sequence encodes CASSAEGAGEAFF.

As to this clone: Within the sample, other DNA sequences also encode this same CDR3. V is TRBV7-9 and J is TRBJ1-5; D gene ambiguous. The length of the CDR3 is 15 residues. CDR1 is SEHNR, CDR2 FQNEAQ, per germline (reference sequence). V lost 1 base and J lost 0, with 7 bases in between. The CDR3 nucleotides are TGTGCCAGCAGCTTAGGAGGGTATAGCAATCAGCCCCAGCATTTT. As protein: CASSLGGYSNQPQHF.

This clone was counted a few times. The CDR3 bases are TGTGCCAGCACCCTCAAACGGGCCGCTGAAGCTTTCTTT. Its protein product is CASTLKRAAEAFF. This rearrangement joins TRBV6-6 to TRBJ1-1; D is ambiguous. The CDR3 spans 13 residues. CDR1 is MNHNY and CDR2 is SVGAGI in the germline V gene (reference sequence). V dropped 7 bases and J dropped 6 bases, with 15 bases sitting between them.

This clone was seen a single time. The CDR3 DNA reads TGTGCCACGCAAGGTGCAGGGGCGGGCGAGCAGTACTTC. Protein: CATQGAGAGEQYF. The V call is TRBV15, the J call TRBJ2-7; TRBD1 is a possible D gene (6 bases). V was trimmed by 9 bases and J by 6 bases, leaving 18 bases between them. This CDR3 has 13 amino acids. Germline V gives CDR1 LNHNV, CDR2 YYDKDF (reference sequence).

The gene calls are TRBV9 and TRBJ2-7; 9 bases agree with TRBD2. Germline V gene sequence: CDR1 SGDLS, CDR2 YYNGEE. Trimming removed 4 bases from V and 4 bases from J; junction bases left unmatched: 6. This CDR3 has 14 residues. CDR3 DNA: TGTGCCAGCAGCTCGGATAGCGGGGGATACGAGCAGTACTTC. It yields the protein CASSSDSGGYEQYF.

V and J are TRBV11-2 and TRBJ1-4, with a weak D call TRBD1 (5 bases). The germline V gene encodes CDR1 SGHAT and CDR2 FQNNGV. This CDR3 has 17 amino acids. Between the trimmed V and J ends, which lost 4 bases and 0 bases, there was a span of 15 bases. The CDR3 region is CASSSTGGAATNEKLFF. Written as DNA, the CDR3 is TGTGCCAGCAGCTCCACAGGAGGAGCGGCAACTAATGAAAAACTGTTTTTT.

The chain joins TRBV5-4 to TRBJ2-5; 10 bases fit TRBD1. J lost 5 bases, V lost 5 bases, and 12 bases had no gene match. Germline loops: CDR1 SGHNT, CDR2 YYREEE (reference sequence). The CDR3 has 16 residues. Here the CDR3 DNA reads TGTGCCAGCAGACACAGACAGGGGGCAAAGGGGGAGACCCAGTACTTC. Residues: CASRHRQGAKGETQYF.

This clone was observed a handful of times. This chain links TRBV6-5 with TRBJ2-7; D gene unclear. Germline loops: CDR1 MNHEY, CDR2 SVGAGI. This CDR3 has 13 amino acids. V dropped 7 bases and J dropped 2 bases, with 12 bases sitting between them. CDR3 nucleotide sequence: TGTGCCAGCACAGACTCTGCCCCCTACGAGCAGTACTTC. Residues: CASTDSAPYEQYF.

Concerning this clone: Distinct nucleotide sequences in the sample also encode this CDR3. The rearrangement joins TRBV5-1 to TRBJ1-5; D not resolved. Germline values: CDR1 SGHRS, CDR2 YFSETQ. Deletions cut 4 bases from V and 5 bases from J, with 10 bases between. This CDR3 has 13 amino acids. The DNA of the CDR3 is TGCGCCAGCAGCCCGGACGGGTATCAGCCCCAGCATTTT. Amino acid sequence: CASSPDGYQPQHF.

This clone was seen a few times. The chain combines TRBV4-1 with TRBJ1-5, with D maybe TRBD1 (5 bases). Germline-derived CDR1 and CDR2 are MGHRA and YSYEKL. The germline V and J ends were trimmed by 0 bases and 5 bases, with 8 bases remaining between them. CDR3 size: 14 residues. CDR3 in DNA: TGCGCCAGCAGCCAAGACAGGGTTGATCAGCCCCAGCATTTT. It encodes CASSQDRVDQPQHF.

This rearrangement joins TRBV9 to TRBJ2-7; possibly TRBD1 or TRBD2 for D (5 bases each). The germline V gene encodes CDR1 SGDLS and CDR2 YYNGEE. The CDR3 has 14 residues. Trimming removed 3 bases at V and 3 bases at J, with 13 bases between. CDR3 coding DNA: TGTGCCAGCAGCGGTCCGGGACCCGACTACGAGCAGTACTTC. Translation gives CASSGPGPDYEQYF.

J is TRBJ1-1 and V is TRBV20-1, with D possibly matching TRBD1 (5 bases). CDR1 is DFQATT, CDR2 SNEGSKA, per germline (reference sequence). The CDR3 runs to 11 residues. The V gene lost 0 bases and the J gene lost 10 bases, with 9 bases spanning the gap. This CDR3 reads CSARDSGPAFF. Here the CDR3 DNA reads TGCAGTGCTAGAGATTCAGGGCCAGCTTTCTTT.

The V and J genes are TRBV27 and TRBJ1-1; TRBD1 aligns across 7 bases. This CDR3 is 15 amino acids long. Looked up from germline, CDR1 is MNHEY and CDR2 is SMNVEV (reference sequence). After removal of 1 base from V and 4 bases from J, the junction contained 6 bases not matched to a gene. CDR3 nucleotides: TGTGCCAGCAGTTTATGGTCAGGGGGGGCCACTGAAGCTTTCTTT. Its protein product is CASSLWSGGATEAFF.

V is TRBV9 and J is TRBJ2-1, with D uncertain. Trimming removed 0 bases from V and 2 bases from J, with 9 bases in between. This CDR3 is 15 amino acids long. From germline, CDR1 is SGDLS and CDR2 YYNGEE. This CDR3 reads CASSVDPTPYNEQFF. DNA of the CDR3: TGTGCCAGCAGCGTAGACCCCACCCCCTACAATGAGCAGTTCTTC.

The chain is built from TRBV12-3 or TRBV12-4 and TRBJ2-1; 7 bases agree with TRBD1. The CDR3 length is 13 residues. Trimming took 6 bases from V and 3 from J; bases not matched to a gene: 2. CDR3 amino acids: CASSRTGYNEQFF. As DNA, the CDR3 is TGTGCCAGCAGCCGGACAGGCTACAATGAGCAGTTCTTC.

The chain recombines TRBV6-5 with TRBJ1-2, with a weak D call TRBD1 (6 bases). The germline V gene encodes CDR1 MNHEY and CDR2 SVGAGI. V lost 9 bases and J 5 bases, leaving 16 bases between the germline ends. The CDR3 loop spans 13 amino acids. DNA for the CDR3: TGTGCCAGTAAGGGCAGGGGCCGGTATGGCTACACCTTC. Translated, it gives CASKGRGRYGYTF.

This chain connects TRBV6-2 or TRBV6-3 to TRBJ2-7; D may be TRBD1 (6 bases). CDR1 is MNHEY and CDR2 is SVGEGT in the germline V gene. Trimming stripped 6 bases from V and 7 bases from J, with 16 bases between. There are 13 residues in the CDR3. The CDR3 is CASSGYRVGEQYF. The CDR3 DNA is TGTGCCAGCAGCGGTTACAGGGTGGGGGAGCAGTACTTC.

The chain uses TRBV30 and TRBJ1-2; 8 bases line up with TRBD1. The CDR3 runs to 17 residues. Germline CDR1 reads GTSNPN; CDR2 reads SVGIG (reference sequence). J was trimmed by 4 bases and V by 0 bases; bases with no gene match: 13. The DNA of the CDR3 is TGTGCCTGGAGTGTACTACCCGGGACAGGAGGGATCTATGGCTACACCTTC. It yields the protein CAWSVLPGTGGIYGYTF.

In this sample, this clone turned up a few times. CDR3 region: CASSLAPGQPQHF. DNA for the CDR3: TGTGCCAGCAGCTTAGCCCCGGGACAGCCCCAGCATTTT. The chain is built from TRBV7-8 and TRBJ1-5; D not certain. This CDR3 is 13 amino acids long. Germline V gene sequence: CDR1 SGHVS, CDR2 FQNEAQ. The germline V and J ends were trimmed by 0 bases and 7 bases, with 7 bases remaining between them.

The V and J genes are TRBV29-1 and TRBJ1-2; D ambiguous. Germline CDR1 and CDR2: SQVTM and ANQGSEA. This CDR3 comprises 14 residues. The ends were cut back, 0 bases at V and 0 bases at J, with 8 bases in the middle. The CDR3 sequence: CSVEDRSTNYGYTF. CDR3 DNA: TGCAGCGTTGAAGATCGCAGTACTAACTATGGCTACACCTTC.

This clone turned up a few times. The chain joins TRBV27 to TRBJ1-1, with TRBD1 identical over 7 bases. The junction had 14 bases not matched to a gene; V was cut back by 6 bases and J by 4 bases. The CDR3 has 16 residues. The V gene's germline CDR1 is MNHEY and CDR2 SMNVEV (reference sequence). CDR3 nucleotides: TGTGCCAGCAGCCGAAAGAGTAGGGGGCTTGGCACTGAAGCTTTCTTT. Protein: CASSRKSRGLGTEAFF.

The rearrangement links TRBV4-1 to TRBJ2-1; the D call may be TRBD1 or TRBD2 (6 bases each). Germline CDR1 MGHRA, CDR2 YSYEKL. This CDR3 is 15 amino acids long. Trimming shortened V by 8 bases and J by 4 bases, and 18 bases separated the two germline ends. In DNA form, the CDR3 reads TGCGCCAGCGGCAGTGCCGGGGGCCAATACAATGAGCAGTTCTTC. Translating it yields CASGSAGGQYNEQFF.

V gene TRBV6-5 combines with J gene TRBJ1-4; maybe TRBD1 (5 bases). This CDR3 region has 15 residues. V dropped 0 bases and J dropped 3 bases, with 8 bases sitting between them. Germline V CDR1 and CDR2: MNHEY, SVGAGI. The CDR3 loop is CASSYSGRSNEKLFF. CDR3 bases: TGTGCCAGCAGTTACTCGGGACGGTCTAATGAAAAACTGTTTTTT.

The rearrangement joins TRBV28 to TRBJ1-3, with a tentative D call TRBD1 (6 bases). The germline gives CDR1 MDHEN, CDR2 SYDVKM. The CDR3 is made up of 14 amino acids. V dropped 5 bases and J dropped 3 bases, with 11 bases sitting between them. The CDR3 protein is CASSRGGSGNTIYF. CDR3 nucleotides: TGTGCCAGCAGTCGAGGGGGAAGTGGAAACACCATATATTTT.

The chain carries TRBV27 and TRBJ2-1; a possible D gene is TRBD1 (5 bases). CDR3 length: 15 residues. Germline CDR1 is MNHEY and CDR2 is SMNVEV (reference sequence). Trimming cost V 4 bases and J 8 bases, with 18 bases left between them. CDR3 nucleotide sequence: TGTGCCAGCAGTTCCTTGGGGCGCTATGACGATGAGCAGTTCTTC. This gives the protein CASSSLGRYDDEQFF.